Each of the 10 T cell receptor beta chains below was sequenced from the same sample in a study of cytomegalovirus exposure and HLA in healthy donors. PCR primers comprised 60 Vbeta and 13 Jbeta primers. The data were produced by immunoSEQ multiplex PCR, yet TCRdb's version contains in-frame clones alone and is incomplete. Here the sample spans tens of thousands of clones, 67% being singletons. Sequencing input: PBMCs. The source is a woman aged 45-59 years in good health and CMV-seropositive.

The chain couples TRBV5-5 to TRBJ2-7; 7 nucleotides align to TRBD1. The CDR3 runs to 15 residues. Trimming at V came to 1 base and at J to 0 bases, leaving 4 bases not matched to a gene. Germline V gene lookup returns CDR1 SGHKS and CDR2 YYEKEE (reference sequence). DNA of the CDR3: TGTGCCAGCAGCTTGTCGCCAGGGGGCTCCTACGAGCAGTACTTC. Amino acids: CASSLSPGGSYEQYF.

The chain links TRBV5-4 to TRBJ1-6, with TRBD1 as a possible D gene (5 bases). CDR1 is SGHNT, CDR2 YYREEE, per germline (reference sequence). V lost 3 bases and J lost 7, with 8 bases in between. The CDR3 extends over 13 amino acids. The CDR3 is CASSSDRNSPLHF. The CDR3 nucleotides are TGTGCCAGCAGCTCCGACAGAAATTCACCCCTCCACTTT.

This clone was seen more than once but under ten times. The chain links TRBV7-8 to TRBJ2-1, with TRBD1 identical over 8 bases. The V gene end was trimmed by 7 bases and the J gene end by 3 bases; junction bases not matched to a gene: 5. CDR1 is SGHVS and CDR2 is FQNEAQ in the germline V gene. This CDR3 comprises 14 residues. The CDR3 spells CASNGQGRYNEQFF. CDR3 DNA: TGTGCCAGCAACGGACAGGGCCGCTACAATGAGCAGTTCTTC.

The chain combines TRBV9 with TRBJ2-1, with TRBD2 as a possible D gene (5 bases). V lost 0 bases to trimming and J lost 7 bases, with 8 bases between them. This CDR3 comprises 13 residues. Germline V CDR1 and CDR2: SGDLS, YYNGEE. In nucleotides, the CDR3 is TGTGCCAGCAGCGTAGTAACGGGGAATGAGCAGTTCTTC. Its translation is CASSVVTGNEQFF.

The chain recombines TRBV19 with TRBJ2-1, with 7 positions matching TRBD1. Per germline, CDR1 LNHDA and CDR2 SQIVND (reference sequence). This CDR3 contains 15 residues. V dropped 2 bases and J dropped 6; count of bases not matched to a gene: 7. CDR3 sequence reads: CASSITNRGGNEQFF. CDR3 in DNA: TGTGCCAGTAGTATAACCAACAGGGGTGGCAATGAGCAGTTCTTC.

The chain is built from TRBV19 and TRBJ1-1; no clear D. Trimming removed 5 bases from V and 4 bases from J, with 14 bases in between. CDR1 is LNHDA and CDR2 is SQIVND in the germline V gene (reference sequence). The CDR3 is 14 residues long. CDR3 residues: CASSSQDGFTEAFF. The CDR3 nucleotides are TGTGCCAGTAGTTCCCAGGATGGTTTCACTGAAGCTTTCTTT.

The CDR3 is CASSESGGRAETQYF. The CDR3 DNA reads TGTGCCAGCAGTGAATCGGGGGGCAGGGCCGAAACGCAGTATTTT. The chain couples TRBV25-1 to TRBJ2-3; tentatively, D is TRBD2 (7 bases). Germline V gene lookup returns CDR1 MGHDK and CDR2 SYGVNS. V lost 1 base and J lost 9, with 17 bases in between. This CDR3 is 15 amino acids long. Complete variable domain (other parts from reference TRBV25-1 and TRBJ2-3): EADIYQTPRYLVIGTGKKITLECSQTMGHDKMYWYQQDPGMELHLIHYSYGVNSTEKGDLSSESTVSRIRTEHFPLTLESARPSHTSQYLCASSESGGRAETQYFGPGTRLTVL.

The V gene is TRBV7-9, the J gene TRBJ2-1, with no clear D. CDR1 is SEHNR and CDR2 is FQNEAQ in the germline V gene (reference sequence). V shed 1 base and J shed 7 bases, with 14 bases lying between them. CDR3 length: 15 amino acids. This CDR3 reads CASSLGALKWNEQFF. As DNA, the CDR3 is TGTGCCAGCAGCTTAGGGGCTCTCAAGTGGAATGAGCAGTTCTTC.

The V gene is TRBV18, the J gene TRBJ2-3; 8 bases are shared with TRBD2. The germline gives CDR1 KGHSH, CDR2 LQKENI. After removal of 4 bases from V and 7 bases from J, the junction contained 10 bases not matched to a gene. CDR3 length: 15 amino acids. CDR3 in amino acids: CASSRLGTSLYTQYF. The CDR3 nucleotides read TGTGCCAGCTCACGACTCGGGACTAGTCTGTATACGCAGTATTTT.

V and J are TRBV4-2 and TRBJ2-1; 14 bases line up with TRBD2. V shed 4 bases, J shed 4 bases, and the junction held 3 bases outside the gene matches. From germline, CDR1 is LGHNA and CDR2 YNFKEQ. This CDR3 has 16 amino acids. The CDR3 DNA reads as TGTGCCAGCAGCCCCAGACTAGCGGGGGGGTACAATGAGCAGTTCTTC. It codes for CASSPRLAGGYNEQFF.